Given below is one T cell receptor beta chain in context. This sample stems from a study of blood T cell repertoires in COVID-19. Across the study: The United States, Italy and Spain provided the acute and convalescent COVID-19 samples. Sources were T cells, B-cell-depleted T cells, or PBMCs; the material itself was cDNA or gDNA.

The CDR3 is 15 residues long. Trimming took 5 bases from V and 5 from J; bases not matched to a gene: 6. Germline V gene lookup returns CDR1 MDHEN and CDR2 SYDVKM. Original methodology: Estimated nucleated cell counts came from reference gene primer amplification. The protocol was immunoSEQ multiplex PCR, while the TCRdb copy is restricted to in-frame clones and leaves out a portion. That table is the source of V, J and clone size, and D and trimming were worked out from the DNA. The table includes about 190,000 clones, around 79% detected once. Sequencing used peripheral blood. The clonotype was recovered from a woman in her forties or fifties with acute or convalescent COVID-19. The V call is TRBV28, the J call TRBJ1-5; 10 bases are shared with TRBD1. CDR3 DNA: TGTGCCAGCAGTCCCAGGGGACAGGGGCATCAGCCCCAGCATTTT. Its protein product is CASSPRGQGHQPQHF.